This T cell receptor beta chain was captured in a study of blood T cell repertoires in COVID-19. Germline loops: CDR1 SEHNR, CDR2 FQNEAQ (reference sequence). Trimming left V 4 bases short and J 4 bases short, with 16 bases between. This CDR3 contains 15 residues. Measured with immunoSEQ multiplex PCR; TCRdb has only the in-frame clones, and not every one. The sample holds 100,000 to 150,000 clones, about 89% seen once. Sequences were obtained from peripheral blood. The sequence was obtained from a man between 50 and 59 years old with active or convalescent COVID-19. The chain joins TRBV7-9 to TRBJ2-5; a weak D match, TRBD2 (6 bases). CDR3 nucleotide sequence: TGTGCCAGCAGCTCCGACAGCGGAGGGAGAGAGACCCAGTACTTC. It yields the protein CASSSDSGGRETQYF.